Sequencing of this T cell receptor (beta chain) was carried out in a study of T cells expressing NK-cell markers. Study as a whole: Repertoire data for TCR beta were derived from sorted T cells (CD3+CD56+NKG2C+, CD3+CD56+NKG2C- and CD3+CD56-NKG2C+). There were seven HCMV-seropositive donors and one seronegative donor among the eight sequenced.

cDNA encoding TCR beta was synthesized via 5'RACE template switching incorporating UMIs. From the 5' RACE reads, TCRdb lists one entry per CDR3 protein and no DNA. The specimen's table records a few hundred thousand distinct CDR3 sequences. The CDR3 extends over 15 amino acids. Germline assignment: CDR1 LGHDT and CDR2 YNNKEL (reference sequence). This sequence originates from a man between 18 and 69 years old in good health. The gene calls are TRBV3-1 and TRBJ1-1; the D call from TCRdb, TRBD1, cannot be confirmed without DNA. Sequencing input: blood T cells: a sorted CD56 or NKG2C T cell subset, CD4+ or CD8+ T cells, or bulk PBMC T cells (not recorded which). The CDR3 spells CASRPSPTGHTEAFF.